The source of this TCR beta chain is a study of identifying expanded T cells in peripheral blood. For this clone: Its specificity is unknown.

Overall study findings and caveats: Differentially abundant clones: about 1.2 between replicates, 16.4 at approximately 14 days, around 19 at four.

Sequenced by immunoSEQ multiplex PCR; TCRdb stores in-frame clones only, minus some. The table includes 58,000 or so clones, approximately 80% detected once. This TCR was recovered from a person between 18 and 69 years old in good health. Sequenced material: blood.

CDR3 sequence (DNA): TGCAGCGGGGGGACAGATAAAAAACTGTTTTTT. Amino acid sequence: CSGGTDKKLFF. The chain joins TRBV29-1 to TRBJ1-4; TRBD1 matches 7 bases. Unmatched junction bases numbered 5, after V lost 7 bases and J lost 9 bases. Germline V lookup: CDR1 SQVTM, CDR2 ANQGSEA. This CDR3 spans 11 amino acids.